These T cell receptor beta chains were read from a single sample in a study of CD4 T cell repertoires in COVID-19. TCRdb keeps only in-frame clones here, not all; method: immunoSEQ multiplex PCR. The table lists about 75,000 clones, approximately 83% of them singletons, with roughly 0.6% in the top ten. The specimen comprised CD4+ T cells from peripheral blood, sampled after recovery from COVID-19. These receptor sequences come from a human donor who had COVID-19. The CDR3 runs from the conserved cysteine through the conserved F or W. Fields, in order: clone size, J gene, D gene, V gene, CDR3 DNA, CDR3 protein. D genes are given only for firm matches. A row's size may be missing; if present it is once, few, many or a size class.

many	TRBJ2-7	.	TRBV9	TGTGCCAGCAGCGTAATATATGAGGGTTCCGAGCAGTACTTC	CASSVIYEGSEQYF
.	TRBJ2-3	TRBD2	TRBV5-1	TGCGCCAGCAGCTTGGCTTCAGCGGGAGGGCCGAGTAGTACGCAGTATTTT	CASSLASAGGPSSTQYF
.	TRBJ2-2	TRBD1	TRBV24-1	TGTGCCACCCAAGGGACAGGAGGTGCCGGGGAGCTGTTTTTT	CATQGTGGAGELFF
.	TRBJ1-2	.	TRBV12-3/TRBV12-4	TGTGCCAGCAGCCCACGACAGTACTATGGCTACACCTTC	CASSPRQYYGYTF
.	TRBJ1-1	.	TRBV24-1	TGTGCCACCAGTGAGTCCTCAAGGCCGACTGAAGCTTTCTTT	CATSESSRPTEAFF
.	TRBJ1-2	.	TRBV11-2	TGTGCCAGCAGCTTAGGACCAGCCTATGGCTACACCTTC	CASSLGPAYGYTF
.	TRBJ2-7	.	TRBV9	TGTGCCAGCAGCGTAGCTACTGCGTCGCGCGAGCAGTACTTC	CASSVATASREQYF
.	TRBJ2-5	TRBD1	TRBV5-6	TGTGCCAGCAGCTTGGAGACAGGGGGAGACCAAGAGACCCAGTACTTC	CASSLETGGDQETQYF
.	TRBJ2-3	.	TRBV6-6	TGTGCCAGCAGTGGGCGTGGGGATCTCACAGATACGCAGTATTTT	CASSGRGDLTDTQYF
.	TRBJ1-1	.	TRBV19	TGTGCCAGTAGTCAAAACGGGCAGGCTGGAGTAGGGGCTTTCTTT	CASSQNGQAGVGAFF
medium-sized	TRBJ1-3	TRBD1	TRBV7-9	TGTGCCAGCAGCCTTGGGACAGGGACAAACTCCGTCTCTGGAAACACCATATATTTT	CASSLGTGTNSVSGNTIYF
.	TRBJ1-4	.	TRBV2	TGTGCCAGCAGTGTTAGCGGCCTTGGAAAACTGTTTTTT	CASSVSGLGKLFF
.	TRBJ1-4	.	TRBV18	TGTGCCAGCTCACCACTTAGGAGCCAAAATAATGAAAAACTGTTTTTT	CASSPLRSQNNEKLFF
.	TRBJ1-2	.	TRBV4-2	TGTGCCAGCAGCCCAGGCACCTCTAACTATGGCTACACCTTC	CASSPGTSNYGYTF
.	TRBJ1-2	TRBD1	TRBV9	TGTGCCAGCAGCCTCCGACAGGGAGGGTATGGCTACACCTTC	CASSLRQGGYGYTF
.	TRBJ2-3	.	TRBV5-5	TGTGCCAGCAGCCCCGGGGGGCGGGGAACCACAGATACGCAGTATTTT	CASSPGGRGTTDTQYF
.	TRBJ2-7	TRBD1	TRBV18	TGTGCCAGCTCACCTGACAGGGCCGTATCCTACGAGCAGTACTTC	CASSPDRAVSYEQYF
.	TRBJ1-1	.	TRBV7-2	TGTGCCAGCAGCTTAGGGGGCGCGAGGAACACTGAAGCTTTCTTT	CASSLGGARNTEAFF
.	TRBJ1-3	.	TRBV9	TGTGCCAGCAGCGTAGGGCAGTTTGGAAACACCATATATTTT	CASSVGQFGNTIYF
.	TRBJ2-1	TRBD2	TRBV27	TGTGCCAGCAGTTTAGGTCGGGGAGGGCGTGAGCAGTTCTTC	CASSLGRGGREQFF
.	TRBJ2-3	TRBD2	TRBV2	TGTGCCAGCAGTGAATGGTCGACTAGCGGGATGACAGATACGCAGTATTTT	CASSEWSTSGMTDTQYF
.	TRBJ1-2	.	TRBV2	TGTGCCAGCAGTGTGGACTCTATGGGAGGCTACACCTTC	CASSVDSMGGYTF
few	TRBJ2-6	.	TRBV19	TGTGCCAGTAGTATAAGGGGAGCGGGGGCCAACGTCCTGACTTTC	CASSIRGAGANVLTF
.	TRBJ2-1	.	TRBV12-3/TRBV12-4	TGTGCCAGCAGTCCCTTACAGGGTCCGAAGTTCTTC	CASSPLQGPKFF